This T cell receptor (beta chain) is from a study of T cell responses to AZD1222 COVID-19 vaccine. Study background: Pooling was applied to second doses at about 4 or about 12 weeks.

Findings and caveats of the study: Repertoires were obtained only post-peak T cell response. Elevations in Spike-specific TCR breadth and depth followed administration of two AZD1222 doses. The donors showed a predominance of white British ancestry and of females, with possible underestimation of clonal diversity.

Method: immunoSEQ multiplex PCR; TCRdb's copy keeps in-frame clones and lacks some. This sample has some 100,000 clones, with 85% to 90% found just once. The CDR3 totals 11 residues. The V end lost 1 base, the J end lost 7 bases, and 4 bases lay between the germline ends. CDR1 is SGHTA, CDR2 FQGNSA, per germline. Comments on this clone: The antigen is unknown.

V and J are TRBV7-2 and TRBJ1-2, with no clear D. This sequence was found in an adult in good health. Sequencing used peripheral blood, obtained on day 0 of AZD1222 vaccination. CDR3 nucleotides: TGTGCCAGCAGCTTAGAGGTTGGCTACACCTTC. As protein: CASSLEVGYTF.